This T cell receptor (beta chain) derives from a study of human T cells and chemical hapten exposure. General study points: DPC sensitization did not alter TCRs above 1 in 1000 frequency.

This clonotype was seen more than once but under ten times. Antigen specificity is unknown. This sample's time point: patch test 3, about 24 weeks after DPC sensitization. Treatment indicated: therapeutic diphenylcyclopropenone sensitization with weekly scalp DPC. Study processing details: The median was roughly 100,000 TCRs per sample, ranging 23,224 to 690,600. TCRdb reanalysed the RACE reads using MiXCR and keeps one entry per CDR3 protein. Here the V and J calls rest on TCRdb's processing, not on the authors' analysis. The data show about 120,000 distinct CDR3 sequences, over 9% seen once. Germline CDR1 reads GTSNPN; CDR2 reads SVGIG (reference sequence). This CDR3 comprises 16 residues. Trimming at V came to 0 bases and at J to 1 base, leaving 6 bases not matched to a gene.

The origin of this receptor is a woman in her forties or fifties with alopecia areata. Some clones in this sample may be carry-over from other donors' samples. The rearrangement uses TRBV30 and TRBJ1-1; 9 nucleotides agree with TRBD1. Sequencing was performed on whole blood, taken in connection with sensitization to the hapten diphenylcyclopropenone (DPC). The DNA for the CDR3 is TGTGCCTGGAGTGTACGACAGGGGGTCCCGAACACTGAAGCTTTCTTT. Translation gives CAWSVRQGVPNTEAFF.